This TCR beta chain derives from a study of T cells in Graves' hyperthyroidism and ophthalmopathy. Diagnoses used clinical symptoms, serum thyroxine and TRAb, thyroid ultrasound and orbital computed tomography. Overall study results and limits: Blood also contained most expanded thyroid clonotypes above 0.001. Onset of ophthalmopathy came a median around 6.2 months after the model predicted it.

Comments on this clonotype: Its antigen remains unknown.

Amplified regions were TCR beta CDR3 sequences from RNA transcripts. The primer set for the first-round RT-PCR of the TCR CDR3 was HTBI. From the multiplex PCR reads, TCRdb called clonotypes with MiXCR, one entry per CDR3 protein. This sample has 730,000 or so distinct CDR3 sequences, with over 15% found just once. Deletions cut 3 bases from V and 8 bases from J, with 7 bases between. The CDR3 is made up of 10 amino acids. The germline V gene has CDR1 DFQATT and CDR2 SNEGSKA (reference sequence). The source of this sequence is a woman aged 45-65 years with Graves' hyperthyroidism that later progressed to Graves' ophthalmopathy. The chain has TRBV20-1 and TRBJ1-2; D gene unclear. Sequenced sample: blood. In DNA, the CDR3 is TGCAGTGCTAGGGTCGGGGGCTACACCTTC. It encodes CSARVGGYTF.